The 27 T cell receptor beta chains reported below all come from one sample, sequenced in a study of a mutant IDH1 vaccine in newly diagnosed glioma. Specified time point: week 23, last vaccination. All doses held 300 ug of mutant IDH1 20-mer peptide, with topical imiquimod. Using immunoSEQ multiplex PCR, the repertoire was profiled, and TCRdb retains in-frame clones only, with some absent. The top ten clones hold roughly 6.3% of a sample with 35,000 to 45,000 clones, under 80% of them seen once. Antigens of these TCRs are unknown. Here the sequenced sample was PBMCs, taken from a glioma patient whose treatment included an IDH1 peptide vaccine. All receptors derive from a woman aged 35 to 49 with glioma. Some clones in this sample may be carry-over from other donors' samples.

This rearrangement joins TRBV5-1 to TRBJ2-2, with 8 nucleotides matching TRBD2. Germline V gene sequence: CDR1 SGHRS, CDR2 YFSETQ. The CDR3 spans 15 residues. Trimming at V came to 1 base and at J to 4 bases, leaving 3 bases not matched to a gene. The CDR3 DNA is TGCGCCAGCAGCTTGCCGGGGGGGGGCACCGGGGAGCTGTTTTTT. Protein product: CASSLPGGGTGELFF.

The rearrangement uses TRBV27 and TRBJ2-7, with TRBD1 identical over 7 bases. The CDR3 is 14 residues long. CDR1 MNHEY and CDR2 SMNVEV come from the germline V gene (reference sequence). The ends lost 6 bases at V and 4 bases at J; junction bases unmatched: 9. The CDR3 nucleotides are TGTGCCAGCAGCCTCGGGACAGATTATTACGAGCAGTACTTC. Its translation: CASSLGTDYYEQYF.

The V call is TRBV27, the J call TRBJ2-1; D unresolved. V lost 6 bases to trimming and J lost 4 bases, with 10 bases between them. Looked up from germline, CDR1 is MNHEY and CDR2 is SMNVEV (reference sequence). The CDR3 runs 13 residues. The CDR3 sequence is CASRNFTYNEQFF. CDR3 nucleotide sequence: TGTGCCAGCAGGAACTTTACTTACAATGAGCAGTTCTTC.

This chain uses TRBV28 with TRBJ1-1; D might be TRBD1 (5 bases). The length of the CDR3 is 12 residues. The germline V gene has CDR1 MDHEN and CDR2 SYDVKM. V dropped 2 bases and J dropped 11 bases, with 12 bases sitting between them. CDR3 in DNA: TGTGCCAGCAGTTTAGGGGGGGTTCGCGCTTTCTTT. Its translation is CASSLGGVRAFF.

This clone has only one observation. CDR3 sequence: CASSEARGSHTEAFF. DNA of the CDR3: TGTGCCAGCAGTGAAGCCAGGGGAAGTCACACTGAAGCTTTCTTT. The genes are TRBV6-1 and TRBJ1-1; maybe TRBD1 (6 bases). This CDR3 region has 15 residues. Germline V gene sequence: CDR1 MNHNS, CDR2 SASEGT. V lost 0 bases, J lost 3 bases, and 11 bases lay in between.

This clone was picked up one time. The CDR3 loop reads CASSTGAGSGANVLTF. CDR3 nucleotides: TGTGCCAGCAGTACAGGGGCAGGCTCTGGGGCCAACGTCCTGACTTTC. The chain uses TRBV2 and TRBJ2-6; 7 bases are a match to TRBD1. The CDR3 spans 16 residues. The trim removed 5 bases at V and 0 bases at J, leaving 4 bases unmatched. Germline CDR1 is SNHLY and CDR2 is FYNNEI.

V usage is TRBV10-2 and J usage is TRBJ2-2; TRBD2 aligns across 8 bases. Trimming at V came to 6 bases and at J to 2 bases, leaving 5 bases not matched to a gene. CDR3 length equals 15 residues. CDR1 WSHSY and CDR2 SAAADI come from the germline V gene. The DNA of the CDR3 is TGCGCCAGCAGGCTAGCGGGCGCAAACACCGGGGAGCTGTTTTTT. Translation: CASRLAGANTGELFF.

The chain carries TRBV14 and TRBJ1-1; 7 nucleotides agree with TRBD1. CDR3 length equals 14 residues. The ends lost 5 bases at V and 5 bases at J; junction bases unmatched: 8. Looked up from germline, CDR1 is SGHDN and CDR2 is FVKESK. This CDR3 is CASSFNRGSTEAFF. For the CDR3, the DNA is TGTGCCAGCAGCTTTAACAGGGGAAGTACTGAAGCTTTCTTT. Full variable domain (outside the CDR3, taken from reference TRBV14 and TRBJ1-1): EAGVTQFPSHSVIEKGQTVTLRCDPISGHDNLYWYRRVMGKEIKFLLHFVKESKQDESGMPNNRFLAERTGGTYSTLKVQPAELEDSGVYFCASSFNRGSTEAFFGQGTRLTVV.

The CDR3 here is CASSQLIGASYNEQFF. CDR3 nucleotides: TGCGCCAGCAGCCAACTAATCGGGGCGTCCTACAATGAGCAGTTCTTC. The gene calls are TRBV4-1 and TRBJ2-1; the D gene could be TRBD1 or TRBD2 (5 bases each). Germline V gene sequence: CDR1 MGHRA, CDR2 YSYEKL. The CDR3 contains 16 residues. V was shortened by 2 bases and J by 1 base, with 12 bases between the two germline ends.

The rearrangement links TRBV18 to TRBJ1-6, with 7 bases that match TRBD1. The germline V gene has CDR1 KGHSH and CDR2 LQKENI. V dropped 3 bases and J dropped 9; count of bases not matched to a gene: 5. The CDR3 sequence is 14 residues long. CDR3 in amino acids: CASSPDRVGSPLHF. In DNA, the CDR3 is TGTGCCAGCTCACCCGACAGGGTGGGTTCACCCCTCCACTTT.

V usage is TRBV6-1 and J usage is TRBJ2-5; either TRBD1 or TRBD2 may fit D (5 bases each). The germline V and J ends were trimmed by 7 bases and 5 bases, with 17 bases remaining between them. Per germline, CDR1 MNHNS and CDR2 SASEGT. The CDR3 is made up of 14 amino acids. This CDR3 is CASNFWGNPETQYF. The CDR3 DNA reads TGTGCCAGCAATTTCTGGGGGAATCCGGAGACCCAGTACTTC.

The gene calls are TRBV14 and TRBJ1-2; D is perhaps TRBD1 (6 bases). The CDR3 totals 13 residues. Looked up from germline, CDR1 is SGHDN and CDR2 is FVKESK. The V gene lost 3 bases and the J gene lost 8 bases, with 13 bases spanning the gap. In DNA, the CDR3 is TGTGCCAGCAGCCAGGCGCCCAGGGGAGGCTACACCTTC. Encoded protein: CASSQAPRGGYTF.

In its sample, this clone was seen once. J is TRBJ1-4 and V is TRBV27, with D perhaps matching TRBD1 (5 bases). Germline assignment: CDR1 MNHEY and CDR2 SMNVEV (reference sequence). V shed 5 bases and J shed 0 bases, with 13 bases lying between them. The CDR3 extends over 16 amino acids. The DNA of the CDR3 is TGTGCCAGCAGTCCGGGACGGACGACAACTAATGAAAAACTGTTTTTT. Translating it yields CASSPGRTTTNEKLFF.

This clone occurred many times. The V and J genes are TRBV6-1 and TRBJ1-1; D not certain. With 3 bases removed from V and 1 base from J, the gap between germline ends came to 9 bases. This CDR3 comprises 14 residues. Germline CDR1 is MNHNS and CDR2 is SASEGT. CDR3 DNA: TGTGCCAGCAGTGACAGAGTCGGGAACACTGAAGCTTTCTTT. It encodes CASSDRVGNTEAFF.

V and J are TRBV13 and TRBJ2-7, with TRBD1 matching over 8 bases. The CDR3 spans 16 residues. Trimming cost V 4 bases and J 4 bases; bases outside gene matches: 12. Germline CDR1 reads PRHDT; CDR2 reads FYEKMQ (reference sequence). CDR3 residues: CASSSPGTGNNYEQYF. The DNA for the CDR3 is TGTGCCAGCAGCTCACCCGGGACAGGTAATAATTACGAGCAGTACTTC.

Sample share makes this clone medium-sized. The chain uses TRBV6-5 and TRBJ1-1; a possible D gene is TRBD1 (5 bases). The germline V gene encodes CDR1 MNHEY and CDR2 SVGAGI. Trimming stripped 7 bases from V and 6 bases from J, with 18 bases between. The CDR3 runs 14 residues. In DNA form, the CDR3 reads TGTGCCAGCACTGGGAGTGGGGGTCGATCTGAAGCTTTCTTT. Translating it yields CASTGSGGRSEAFF.

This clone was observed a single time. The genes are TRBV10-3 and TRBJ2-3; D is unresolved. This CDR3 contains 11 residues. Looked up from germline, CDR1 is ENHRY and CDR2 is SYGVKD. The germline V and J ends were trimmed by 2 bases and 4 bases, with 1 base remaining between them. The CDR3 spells CAISEADTQYF. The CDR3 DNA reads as TGTGCCATCAGTGAGGCAGATACGCAGTATTTT.

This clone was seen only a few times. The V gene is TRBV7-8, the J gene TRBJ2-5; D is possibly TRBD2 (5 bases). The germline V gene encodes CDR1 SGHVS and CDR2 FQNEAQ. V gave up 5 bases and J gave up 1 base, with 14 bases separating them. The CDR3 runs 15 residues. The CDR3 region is CASSPGRVPQETQYF. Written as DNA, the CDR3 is TGTGCCAGCAGCCCTGGGCGGGTGCCCCAAGAGACCCAGTACTTC.

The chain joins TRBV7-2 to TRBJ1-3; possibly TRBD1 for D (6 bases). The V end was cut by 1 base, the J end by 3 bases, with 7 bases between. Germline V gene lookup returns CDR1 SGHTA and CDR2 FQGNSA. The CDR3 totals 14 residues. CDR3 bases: TGTGCCAGCAGCTTAGGGGGGCTTGGAAACACCATATATTTT. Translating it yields CASSLGGLGNTIYF. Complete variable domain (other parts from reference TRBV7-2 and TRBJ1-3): GAGVSQSPSNKVTEKGKDVELRCDPISGHTALYWYRQSLGQGLEFLIYFQGNSAPDKSGLPSDRFSAERTGGSVSTLTIQRTQQEDSAVYLCASSLGGLGNTIYFGEGSWLTVV.

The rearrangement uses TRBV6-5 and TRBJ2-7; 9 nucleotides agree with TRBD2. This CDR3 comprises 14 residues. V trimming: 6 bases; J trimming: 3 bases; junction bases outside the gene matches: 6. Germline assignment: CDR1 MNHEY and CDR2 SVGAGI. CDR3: CASSNSGGFYEQYF. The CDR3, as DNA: TGTGCCAGCAGCAATAGCGGGGGTTTCTACGAGCAGTACTTC.

The CDR3 is CASSRYQDQPQHF. The DNA for the CDR3 is TGTGCCAGCAGTAGATATCAAGATCAGCCCCAGCATTTT. V gene TRBV6-1 combines with J gene TRBJ1-5; no firm D call. The V end was cut by 5 bases, the J end by 5 bases, with 10 bases between. CDR3 length: 13 residues. Germline assignment: CDR1 MNHNS and CDR2 SASEGT.

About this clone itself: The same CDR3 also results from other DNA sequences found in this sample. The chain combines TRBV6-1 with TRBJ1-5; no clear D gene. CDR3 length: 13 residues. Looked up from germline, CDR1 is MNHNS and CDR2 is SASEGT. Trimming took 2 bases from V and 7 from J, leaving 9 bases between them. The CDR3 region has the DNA TGTGCCAGCAGTGAATACTTGGGGCAGCCCCAGCATTTT. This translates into CASSEYLGQPQHF.

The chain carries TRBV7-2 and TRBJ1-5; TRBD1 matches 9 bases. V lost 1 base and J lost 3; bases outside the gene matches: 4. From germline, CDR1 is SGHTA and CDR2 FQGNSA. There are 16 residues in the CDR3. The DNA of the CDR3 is TGTGCCAGCAGCTTAGTACGGACAGGGGACAATCAGCCCCAGCATTTT. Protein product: CASSLVRTGDNQPQHF.

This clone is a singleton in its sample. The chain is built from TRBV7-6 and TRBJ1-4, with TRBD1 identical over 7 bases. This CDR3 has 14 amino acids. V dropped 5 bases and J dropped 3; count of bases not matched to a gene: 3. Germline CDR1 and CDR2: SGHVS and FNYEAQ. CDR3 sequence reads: CASSPGTANEKLFF. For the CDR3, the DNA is TGTGCCAGCAGCCCCGGGACAGCTAATGAAAAACTGTTTTTT.

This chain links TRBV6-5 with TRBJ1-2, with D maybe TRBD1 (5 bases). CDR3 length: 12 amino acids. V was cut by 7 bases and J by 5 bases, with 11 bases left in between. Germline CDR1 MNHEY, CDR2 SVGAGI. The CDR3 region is CASNMRGYGYTF. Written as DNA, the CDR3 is TGTGCCAGCAATATGAGGGGATATGGCTACACCTTC.

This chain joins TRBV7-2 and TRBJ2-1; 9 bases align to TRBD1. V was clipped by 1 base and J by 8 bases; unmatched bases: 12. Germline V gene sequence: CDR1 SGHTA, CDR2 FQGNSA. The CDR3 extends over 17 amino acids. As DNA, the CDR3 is TGTGCCAGCAGCTTAGGTTTCCCGGGACAGGGAAGCGATGAGCAGTTCTTC. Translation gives CASSLGFPGQGSDEQFF. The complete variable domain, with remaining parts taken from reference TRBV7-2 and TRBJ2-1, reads GAGVSQSPSNKVTEKGKDVELRCDPISGHTALYWYRQSLGQGLEFLIYFQGNSAPDKSGLPSDRFSAERTGGSVSTLTIQRTQQEDSAVYLCASSLGFPGQGSDEQFFGPGTRLTVL.

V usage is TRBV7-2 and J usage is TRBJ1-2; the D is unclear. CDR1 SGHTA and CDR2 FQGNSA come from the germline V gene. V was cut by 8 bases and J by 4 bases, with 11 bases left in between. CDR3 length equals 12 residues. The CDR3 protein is CASRIFSYGYTF. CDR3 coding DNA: TGTGCCAGCCGGATTTTCTCCTATGGCTACACCTTC.